Sequencing of this T cell receptor (beta chain) was carried out in a study of cytomegalovirus exposure and HLA in healthy donors. Comment on this clone: Its target is not known.

Study-wide results and caveats: In a later analysis, several top co-occurrence clusters appeared linked to parvovirus B19, influenza, CMV and Epstein-Barr virus.

Both 60 Vbeta primers and 13 Jbeta primers went into the PCR. TCRdb's table, derived via immunoSEQ multiplex PCR, lists solely in-frame clones and lacks some. This sample has roughly 230,000 clones, with about nine tenths found just once. Germline V gene lookup returns CDR1 SGHDT and CDR2 YYEEEE. With V trimmed by 4 bases and J by 1 base, 5 bases remained unmatched. This CDR3 has 15 amino acids. Material for sequencing was PBMCs. J is TRBJ2-7 and V is TRBV5-6, with TRBD2 matching 10 bases. The receptor was isolated from a girl aged 2 to 10 in good health and CMV-seronegative. CDR3 loop: CASSPETSGSYEQYF. In DNA form, the CDR3 reads TGTGCCAGCAGCCCCGAGACTAGCGGGTCCTACGAGCAGTACTTC.